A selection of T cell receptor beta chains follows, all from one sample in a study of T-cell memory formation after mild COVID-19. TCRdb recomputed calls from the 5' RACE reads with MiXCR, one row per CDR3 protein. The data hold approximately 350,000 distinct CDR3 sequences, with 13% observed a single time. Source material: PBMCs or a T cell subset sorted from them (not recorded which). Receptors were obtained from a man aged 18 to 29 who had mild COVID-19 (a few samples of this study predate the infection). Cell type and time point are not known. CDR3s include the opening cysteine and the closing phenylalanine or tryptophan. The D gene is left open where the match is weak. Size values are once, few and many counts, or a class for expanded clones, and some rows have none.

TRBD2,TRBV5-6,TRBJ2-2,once,CASSLFGPSGGTGTGELSF,TGTGCCAGCAGCTTGTTCGGTCCTAGCGGGGGGACCGGGACCGGGGAGCTGTCTTTT
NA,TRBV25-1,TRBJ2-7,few,CASSEWNGRAYEQYF,TGTGCCAGCAGTGAATGGAACGGTCGCGCCTACGAGCAGTACTTC
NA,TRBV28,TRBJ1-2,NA,CASSAVGYGYTF,TGTGCCAGCAGCGCAGTTGGATATGGCTACACCTTC
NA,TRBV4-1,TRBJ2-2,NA,CASSQREGYSGELFF,TGCGCCAGCAGCCAGCGTGAGGGGTATTCCGGGGAGCTGTTTTTT
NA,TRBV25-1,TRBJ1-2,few,CASSVSRGAYTF,TGTGCCAGCAGTGTTTCCAGGGGCGCCTACACCTTC
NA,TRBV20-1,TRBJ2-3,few,CSAARASTDTQYF,TGCAGTGCTGCCCGTGCTAGCACAGATACGCAGTATTTT
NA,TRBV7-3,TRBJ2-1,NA,CASSPQTGFNEQFF,TGTGCCAGCAGCCCCCAGACAGGCTTTAATGAGCAGTTCTTC
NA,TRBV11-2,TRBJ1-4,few,CASSSGIVGRGEKLFF,TGTGCCAGCAGCTCCGGAATTGTAGGCCGCGGGGAAAAACTGTTTTTT
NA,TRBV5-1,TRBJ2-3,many,CASSLVAGANTDTQYF,TGCGCCAGCAGCTTGGTGGCGGGGGCCAACACAGATACGCAGTATTTT
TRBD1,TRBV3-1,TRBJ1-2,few,CASSARGQEGYGYTF,TGTGCCAGCAGCGCACGAGGACAGGAAGGCTATGGCTACACCTTC
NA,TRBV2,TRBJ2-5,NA,CASSESRARETQYF,TGTGCCAGCAGTGAGAGCAGGGCGAGGGAGACCCAGTACTTC
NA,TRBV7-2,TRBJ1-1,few,CASSLASGEYFEAFF,TGTGCCAGCAGCTTAGCTTCAGGGGAGTATTTCGAAGCTTTCTTT
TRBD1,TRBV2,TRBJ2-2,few,CASSPRTGPTGELFF,TGTGCCAGCAGTCCGCGGACAGGACCTACCGGGGAGCTGTTTTTT
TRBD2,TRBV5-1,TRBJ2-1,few,CASSLRASGVSYNEQFF,TGCGCCAGCAGCCTCCGTGCTAGCGGGGTATCCTACAATGAGCAGTTCTTC
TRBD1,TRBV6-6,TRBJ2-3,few,CASSYSHWGQGRFPVRADTQYF,TGTGCCAGCAGTTACTCCCACTGGGGACAGGGACGATTTCCCGTTAGGGCAGATACGCAGTATTTT
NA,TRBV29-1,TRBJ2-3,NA,CSGLRRDTQYF,TGCAGCGGGCTGCGTAGGGATACGCAGTATTTT
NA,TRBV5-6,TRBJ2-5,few,CASSPGQFRETQYF,TGTGCCAGCAGCCCCGGACAGTTTCGTGAGACCCAGTACTTC
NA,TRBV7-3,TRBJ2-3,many,CASSLRPGTDTQYF,TGTGCCAGCAGCTTAAGACCGGGGACAGATACGCAGTATTTT
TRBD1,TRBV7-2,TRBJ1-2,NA,CASSSTGGLRGYTF,TGTGCCAGCAGCTCAACAGGGGGCTTAAGAGGCTACACCTTC
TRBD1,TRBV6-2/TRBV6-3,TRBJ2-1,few,CASSLPPGQRDNEQFF,TGTGCCAGCAGTCTACCGCCGGGACAGAGGGACAATGAGCAGTTCTTC
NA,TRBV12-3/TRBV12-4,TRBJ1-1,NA,CASSPTPTSEAFF,TGTGCCAGCAGCCCCACCCCGACAAGCGAAGCTTTCTTT
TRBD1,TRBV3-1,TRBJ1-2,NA,CASSLQGQSFYGYTF,TGTGCCAGCAGCCTCCAGGGACAGTCGTTCTATGGCTACACCTTC
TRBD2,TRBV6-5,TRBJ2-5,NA,CASSYASSGQETQYF,TGTGCCAGCAGTTACGCTTCTAGCGGCCAAGAGACCCAGTACTTC
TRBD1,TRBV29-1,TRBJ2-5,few,CSGTGDRGWQETQYF,TGCAGCGGAACCGGCGACAGGGGGTGGCAAGAGACCCAGTACTTC
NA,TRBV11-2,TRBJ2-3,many,CASSFSRDTQYF,TGTGCCAGCAGCTTTTCCCGCGATACGCAGTATTTT
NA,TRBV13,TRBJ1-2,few,CASSGPRDLFMGYTF,TGTGCCAGCAGCGGGCCCCGGGACCTATTTATGGGCTACACCTTC
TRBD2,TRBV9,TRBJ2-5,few,CASSVGLADGETQYF,TGTGCCAGCAGCGTCGGACTAGCTGATGGGGAGACCCAGTACTTC
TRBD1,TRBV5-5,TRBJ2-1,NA,CASSFPGQGVVEQFF,TGTGCCAGCAGCTTCCCGGGACAGGGGGTGGTTGAGCAGTTCTTC
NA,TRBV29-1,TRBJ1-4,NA,CSVPATNEKLFF,TGCAGCGTTCCTGCAACTAATGAAAAACTGTTTTTT
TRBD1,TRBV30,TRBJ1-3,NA,CAWGTGRNTIYF,TGTGCCTGGGGGACAGGGAGGAACACCATATATTTT
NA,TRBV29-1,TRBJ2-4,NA,CSVVGKLAKNIQYF,TGCAGCGTCGTGGGGAAACTAGCCAAAAACATTCAGTACTTC
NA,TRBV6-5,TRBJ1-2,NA,CASSNRRVYGYTF,TGTGCCAGCAGCAACAGGAGGGTCTATGGCTACACCTTC
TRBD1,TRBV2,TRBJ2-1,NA,CASILDRANEQFF,TGTGCCAGCATTCTGGACAGGGCCAATGAGCAGTTCTTC
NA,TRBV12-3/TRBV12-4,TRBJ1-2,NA,CASSLGQSRFGYTF,TGTGCCAGCAGTTTAGGGCAGAGCCGGTTTGGCTACACCTTC
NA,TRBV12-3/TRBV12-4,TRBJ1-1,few,CASSFPPNTEAFF,TGTGCCAGCAGTTTCCCCCCGAACACTGAAGCTTTCTTT
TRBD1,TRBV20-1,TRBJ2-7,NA,CSARVVGQGMGQYF,TGCAGTGCTAGGGTAGTAGGACAGGGCATGGGGCAGTACTTC
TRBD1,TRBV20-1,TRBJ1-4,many,CSARDRVRGEKLFF,TGCAGTGCTCGTGACAGGGTTAGAGGGGAAAAACTGTTTTTT
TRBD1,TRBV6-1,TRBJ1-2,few,CASSEGRTGSERRGYTF,TGTGCCAGCAGTGAAGGGAGGACAGGGAGCGAGAGGCGCGGCTACACCTTC
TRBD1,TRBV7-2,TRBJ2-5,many,CASSAGTVQETQYF,TGTGCCAGCAGCGCCGGGACAGTCCAAGAGACCCAGTACTTC
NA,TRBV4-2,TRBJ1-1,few,CASSPIDTHTEAFF,TGTGCCAGCAGCCCCATAGACACCCACACTGAAGCTTTCTTT
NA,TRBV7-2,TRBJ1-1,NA,CASSWGATEAFF,TGTGCCAGCAGCTGGGGGGCCACTGAAGCTTTCTTT
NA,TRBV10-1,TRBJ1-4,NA,CASSEGQPNGKLFF,TGCGCCAGCAGTGAGGGACAGCCGAATGGAAAACTGTTTTTT
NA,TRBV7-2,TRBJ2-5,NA,CASRIRGLRGPQETQYF,TGTGCCAGCAGAATAAGGGGCCTCCGGGGACCTCAAGAGACCCAGTACTTC
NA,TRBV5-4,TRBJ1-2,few,CASSLVDGGYGYTF,TGTGCCAGCAGCTTGGTGGACGGAGGCTATGGCTACACCTTC
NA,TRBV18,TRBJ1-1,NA,CASSPRPGARMNTEAFF,TGTGCCAGCTCACCACGACCCGGAGCCCGCATGAACACTGAAGCTTTCTTT
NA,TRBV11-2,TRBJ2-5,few,CASSTRGTPLEETQYF,TGTGCCAGCAGCACCAGAGGGACACCCCTGGAGGAGACCCAGTACTTC
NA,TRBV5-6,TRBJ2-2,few,CASSLLLPTLLNTGELFF,TGTGCCAGCAGCTTGCTGCTCCCAACCCTTTTGAACACCGGGGAGCTGTTTTTT
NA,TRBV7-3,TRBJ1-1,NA,CASSPRSGEITEAFF,TGTGCCAGCAGCCCCCGTTCAGGGGAAATCACTGAAGCTTTCTTT
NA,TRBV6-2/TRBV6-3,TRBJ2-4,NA,CASSYSMGLAKNIQYF,TGTGCCAGCAGTTACTCGATGGGGCTAGCTAAAAACATTCAGTACTTC
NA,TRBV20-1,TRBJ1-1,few,CSAAIEKAEAFF,TGCAGTGCTGCGATAGAGAAGGCTGAAGCTTTCTTT
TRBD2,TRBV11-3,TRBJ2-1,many,CASSLTSGAYNEQFF,TGTGCCAGCAGCTTAACTAGCGGGGCCTACAATGAGCAGTTCTTC
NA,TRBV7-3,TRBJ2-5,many,CASSLIGLDGETQYF,TGTGCCAGCAGCTTAATAGGGCTGGATGGAGAGACCCAGTACTTC
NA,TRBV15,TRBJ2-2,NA,CATTKGGVSTGELFF,TGTGCCACCACCAAGGGGGGGGTCAGCACCGGGGAGCTGTTTTTT
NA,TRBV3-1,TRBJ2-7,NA,CASSLQSYEQYF,TGTGCCAGCAGCCTCCAATCCTACGAGCAGTACTTC